The entry below describes one TCR beta chain. Antigen: not known. TCRdb keeps only in-frame clones here, not all; method: immunoSEQ multiplex PCR. The sample lists about 36,000 clones, approximately 79% occurring once. This entry is derived from a study of OX40 agonist ivuxolimab in advanced cancers. Study summary: The eligibility criteria allowed prior anti-PD-1, anti-PD-L1 or anti-CTLA-4 therapy, and 40% had some.

The length of the CDR3 is 15 residues. The trim removed 2 bases at V and 7 bases at J, leaving 8 bases unmatched. Germline CDR1 and CDR2: MNHNY and SVGAGI (reference sequence). Blood draws occurred at baseline, cycle 4 day 1, and cycle 7 day 1. Study-wide findings and caveats: Among some nonresponders, normalized T-cell clonal expansion was also low. Expanded clones were, on average, more numerous among CD8+ T cells than CD4+.

The rearrangement uses TRBV6-6 and TRBJ2-7; 10 bases match TRBD1. Sequencing used CD4+ or CD8+ T cells sorted from blood, obtained in a trial of the OX40 agonist ivuxolimab. The TCR originated in an adult with an advanced solid tumor such as melanoma, head and neck, liver or kidney cancer. Here the CDR3 reads CASSYGQGVVREQYF. CDR3 in DNA: TGTGCCAGCAGTTACGGACAGGGGGTAGTTAGGGAGCAGTACTTC.